This TCR beta chain stems from a study of T-cell memory formation after mild COVID-19. Study findings and constraints: Cross-reactive memory apparently joined, as some responding clones appeared in pre-infection memory. Shrinking CD4+ clones were chiefly CM and EM; CD8+ ones were chiefly EMRA.

V lost 1 base, J lost 8 bases, and 12 bases lay in between. Germline loops: CDR1 SEHNR, CDR2 FQNEAQ (reference sequence). The CDR3 is 14 residues long. This clonotype came up a few times. Its antigen is undetermined. MiXCR, applied by TCRdb to the 5' RACE reads, yields one record per CDR3 protein. Of hundreds of thousands of distinct CDR3 sequences in the sample, roughly 13% were seen once. This receptor was taken from a man between 18 and 29 years old who had mild COVID-19 (a few samples of this study predate the infection). Cell type and time point are not known. Sequencing input: PBMCs or a T cell subset sorted from them (not recorded which). The chain joins TRBV7-9 to TRBJ2-1; D possibly corresponds to TRBD2 (6 bases). For the CDR3, the DNA is TGTGCCAGCAGCTTAGGGACGGAGGGCCATGAGCAGTTCTTC. As protein: CASSLGTEGHEQFF.